The sequence of this T cell receptor (beta chain) was determined in a study of OX40 agonist ivuxolimab in advanced cancers. As for the study in general: Partial response was recorded in three patients: one hepatocellular carcinoma and two cutaneous melanoma cases.

Germline-derived CDR1 and CDR2 are SGHRS and YFSETQ. This CDR3 region has 15 residues. V was trimmed by 0 bases and J by 0 bases, leaving 8 bases between them. The repertoire was sequenced with immunoSEQ multiplex PCR; TCRdb's copy has only in-frame clones and lacks some. Among about 100,000 clones listed, 75% to 95% were seen once. Material: CD4+ or CD8+ T cells sorted from blood, obtained in a trial of the OX40 agonist ivuxolimab. The gene calls are TRBV5-1 and TRBJ2-3; D gene unclear. The receptor was derived from an adult with an advanced solid tumor such as melanoma, head and neck, liver or kidney cancer. The CDR3 region is CASSLDRPSTDTQYF. For the CDR3, the DNA is TGCGCCAGCAGCTTGGACCGGCCTAGCACAGATACGCAGTATTTT.